A single sample is the source of the 24 T cell receptor beta chains below, sequenced in a study of cytomegalovirus exposure and HLA in healthy donors. PCR used 60 Vbeta primers and 13 Jbeta primers. The data were produced by immunoSEQ multiplex PCR, yet TCRdb's version contains in-frame clones alone and is incomplete. The sample includes about 82,000 clones, roughly 80% of them seen just once. The sample was PBMCs. These TCRs come from a human donor in good health.

The chain uses TRBV7-9 and TRBJ1-1; 9 nucleotides line up with TRBD1. Germline V gene lookup returns CDR1 SEHNR and CDR2 FQNEAQ (reference sequence). The CDR3 covers 15 residues. V dropped 2 bases and J dropped 7; count of bases not matched to a gene: 8. This chain's CDR3 is CASSLPGQGTNEAFF. CDR3 DNA sequence: TGTGCCAGCAGCTTACCGGGACAGGGAACGAATGAAGCTTTCTTT.

The chain employs TRBV5-1 and TRBJ2-5; a possible D gene is TRBD2 (6 bases). V lost 4 bases to trimming and J lost 4 bases, with 14 bases between them. Germline V lookup: CDR1 SGHRS, CDR2 YFSETQ. CDR3 length: 14 amino acids. CDR3 bases: TGCGCCAGCAGCAGGGACTCTCAGGGAGAGACCCAGTACTTC. The encoded protein is CASSRDSQGETQYF.

The rearrangement uses TRBV7-6 and TRBJ2-3, with 12 bases lining up with TRBD2. The CDR3 sequence is 17 residues long. Germline V CDR1 and CDR2: SGHVS, FNYEAQ. V was clipped by 4 bases and J by 0 bases; unmatched bases: 5. The CDR3 sequence is CASSSLAGGVSTDTQYF. CDR3 coding DNA: TGTGCCAGCAGCTCCCTAGCGGGGGGGGTTAGCACAGATACGCAGTATTTT. Full variable domain (missing parts from reference TRBV7-6 and TRBJ2-3): GAGVSQSPRYKVTKRGQDVALRCDPISGHVSLYWYRQALGQGPEFLTYFNYEAQQDKSGLPNDRFSAERPEGSISTLTIQRTEQRDSAMYRCASSSLAGGVSTDTQYFGPGTRLTVL.

The chain employs TRBV6-5 and TRBJ1-5, with unresolved D. The V end lost 6 bases, the J end lost 7 bases, and 10 bases lay between the germline ends. Germline V gene data show CDR1 as MNHEY and CDR2 as SVGAGI. The CDR3 has 12 amino acids. The CDR3 sequence: CASRDHGQPQHF. CDR3 nucleotide sequence: TGTGCCAGCAGAGACCACGGGCAGCCCCAGCATTTT.

This chain links TRBV5-8 with TRBJ2-5; 14 nucleotides match TRBD2. The CDR3 sequence is 16 residues long. The V segment lost 0 bases and the J segment 5 bases; nucleotides outside the gene matches: 3. Per the germline V gene, CDR1 is SGHTS and CDR2 is YDEGEE. DNA for the CDR3: TGTGCCAGCAGCTTGGGACTAGCGGGGGGGCAGGAGACCCAGTACTTC. As protein: CASSLGLAGGQETQYF.

Here the CDR3 reads CASRLAQGWNTGELFF. The CDR3 DNA sequence: TGCGCCAGCAGACTCGCACAGGGGTGGAACACCGGGGAGCTGTTTTTT. The V call is TRBV5-1, the J call TRBJ2-2; TRBD1 aligns across 7 bases. V lost 5 bases, J lost 1 base, and 8 bases stayed unmatched. From germline, CDR1 is SGHRS and CDR2 YFSETQ. This CDR3 has 16 residues.

This clone was detected only a few times. V is TRBV9 and J is TRBJ1-6; the D gene is possibly TRBD1 (6 bases). CDR1 and CDR2 from the germline V gene are SGDLS and YYNGEE. Trimming pared 3 bases from V and 7 bases from J, leaving 17 bases between. This CDR3 contains 16 residues. As DNA, the CDR3 is TGTGCCAGCAGCGATCAGGGGTCGATCGGGAATTCACCCCTCCACTTT. Its protein product is CASSDQGSIGNSPLHF.

This CDR3 reads CASTADRGLVDEQYF. The CDR3 bases are TGTGCCAGCACGGCGGACAGGGGGCTGGTGGACGAGCAGTACTTC. The chain has TRBV2 and TRBJ2-7, with 11 bases lining up with TRBD1. Germline-derived CDR1 and CDR2 are SNHLY and FYNNEI. J gave up 5 bases and V 7 bases, and 10 bases lay outside the gene matches. This CDR3 region has 15 residues. The full variable domain, with the rest looked up from reference TRBV2 and TRBJ2-7, is EPEVTQTPSHQVTQMGQEVILRCVPISNHLYFYWYRQILGQKVEFLVSFYNNEISEKSEIFDDQFSVERPDGSNFTLKIRSTKLEDSAMYFCASTADRGLVDEQYFGPGTRLTVT.

The chain recombines TRBV19 with TRBJ1-4, with 7 bases fitting TRBD1. The CDR3 length is 17 residues. The germline V gene encodes CDR1 LNHDA and CDR2 SQIVND (reference sequence). Trimming took 5 bases from V and 1 from J; bases not matched to a gene: 10. For the CDR3, the DNA is TGTGCCAGTAGTGCATCCGGGACAGCCTTAACTAATGAAAAACTGTTTTTT. Amino acid sequence: CASSASGTALTNEKLFF.

The rearrangement joins TRBV5-6 to TRBJ2-1; the match to TRBD2 covers 7 bases. The CDR3 extends over 15 amino acids. Trimming at V came to 3 bases and at J to 2 bases, leaving 5 bases not matched to a gene. Germline V lookup: CDR1 SGHDT, CDR2 YYEEEE. The CDR3 sequence: CASSSRDYTYNEQFF. CDR3 sequence (DNA): TGTGCCAGCAGCTCCCGGGACTACACCTACAATGAGCAGTTCTTC.

The V gene is TRBV7-8, the J gene TRBJ1-2; 11 positions agree with TRBD1. The CDR3 spans 17 residues. V trimming: 5 bases; J trimming: 1 base; junction bases outside the gene matches: 9. Germline values: CDR1 SGHVS, CDR2 FQNEAQ. CDR3 sequence (DNA): TGTGCCAGCAGCCCGAGCACCGGGACAGGGGGTAACTATGGCTACACCTTC. Translated: CASSPSTGTGGNYGYTF.

A single count supports this clone. The chain couples TRBV7-2 to TRBJ2-7; 9 positions agree with TRBD1. The CDR3 is 15 residues long. In germline, CDR1 is SGHTA, CDR2 FQGNSA. V lost 4 bases to trimming and J lost 9 bases; unmatched junction nucleotides: 13. The CDR3 bases are TGTGCCAGCAGCTCAGAGGGACAGGGAACTTCTAGGCAGTACTTC. This codes for CASSSEGQGTSRQYF.

This sequence joins TRBV30 and TRBJ1-6, with D possibly being TRBD1 (6 bases). The germline gives CDR1 GTSNPN, CDR2 SVGIG (reference sequence). The germline V and J ends were trimmed by 2 bases and 16 bases, with 12 bases remaining between them. The CDR3 loop spans 11 amino acids. CDR3 coding DNA: TGTGCCTGGAGTCGGGACACAGGGCTCCACTTT. Encoded protein: CAWSRDTGLHF.

This chain joins TRBV2 and TRBJ2-5, with D maybe TRBD1 (5 bases). V was shortened by 3 bases and J by 5 bases, with 16 bases between the two germline ends. The CDR3 extends over 15 amino acids. The germline V gene has CDR1 SNHLY and CDR2 FYNNEI. CDR3 coding DNA: TGTGCCAGCAGTGAGGAGCAGGGCGATGGCGAGACCCAGTACTTC. Translated, it gives CASSEEQGDGETQYF.

This rearrangement joins TRBV6-5 to TRBJ1-2, with 9 bases that match TRBD1. Per germline, CDR1 MNHEY and CDR2 SVGAGI. This CDR3 has 15 amino acids. Trimming took 6 bases from V and 3 from J; bases not matched to a gene: 8. The CDR3: CASSLDRGLYYGYTF. The CDR3 DNA follows: TGTGCCAGCAGCCTTGACAGGGGGTTGTACTATGGCTACACCTTC.

This chain uses TRBV27 with TRBJ1-2; possible D gene TRBD1, 6 bases. The V and J ends lost 4 bases and 3 bases respectively, with 18 bases between them. This CDR3 has 16 residues. Germline loops: CDR1 MNHEY, CDR2 SMNVEV (reference sequence). The DNA of the CDR3 is TGTGCCAGCAGTTCCCTTACTTTCAAGGGGGACTATGGCTACACCTTC. Translating gives CASSSLTFKGDYGYTF.

V and J are TRBV7-6 and TRBJ1-2; the match to TRBD1 covers 7 bases. V lost 5 bases, J lost 8 bases, and 5 bases stayed unmatched. CDR3 length: 12 amino acids. The germline V gene encodes CDR1 SGHVS and CDR2 FNYEAQ. The CDR3, as DNA: TGTGCCAGCAGCAATAACAGGGGAGGCTACACCTTC. Residues: CASSNNRGGYTF.

This clone has more than one count but fewer than ten. This rearrangement joins TRBV5-1 to TRBJ2-2, with D possibly TRBD2 on 6 matching bases. This CDR3 has 16 amino acids. The ends were cut back, 4 bases at V and 1 base at J, with 14 bases in the middle. Per the germline V gene, CDR1 is SGHRS and CDR2 is YFSETQ. The CDR3 sequence: CASSPTSILNTGELFF. The CDR3 DNA reads as TGCGCCAGCAGCCCCACTAGCATCCTGAACACCGGGGAGCTGTTTTTT.

V and J are TRBV6-5 and TRBJ1-2, with unresolved D. CDR1 MNHEY and CDR2 SVGAGI come from the germline V gene. There are 13 residues in the CDR3. V gave up 2 bases and J gave up 4 bases, with 8 bases separating them. CDR3 sequence (DNA): TGTGCCAGCAGTTACCCCGATAGCTATGGCTACACCTTC. Translation gives CASSYPDSYGYTF.

The genes are TRBV6-5 and TRBJ2-2; no reliable D call. The CDR3 length is 12 residues. Per germline, CDR1 MNHEY and CDR2 SVGAGI. Trimming took off 5 bases at V and 5 bases at J, with 6 bases between the two ends. CDR3 in DNA: TGTGCCAGCAGTCTAAATACCGGGGAGCTGTTTTTT. Translated, it gives CASSLNTGELFF.

This clone was found once. This chain joins TRBV5-5 and TRBJ1-2; 10 positions agree with TRBD1. Germline assignment: CDR1 SGHKS and CDR2 YYEKEE (reference sequence). The trim removed 4 bases at V and 2 bases at J, leaving 5 bases unmatched. This CDR3 has 15 residues. CDR3 nucleotide sequence: TGTGCCAGCAGCGGGACAGGGGACCCCAACTATGGCTACACCTTC. Translated, it gives CASSGTGDPNYGYTF.

This chain links TRBV7-9 with TRBJ1-2; possibly TRBD1 for D (5 bases). The germline CDR1 and CDR2 sequences are SEHNR and FQNEAQ (reference sequence). Deletions cut 1 base from V and 6 bases from J, with 9 bases between. This CDR3 has 13 residues. CDR3 in DNA: TGTGCCAGCAGCTTAGGTCAGGGAAATGGCTACACCTTC. Translated: CASSLGQGNGYTF.

V usage is TRBV11-3 and J usage is TRBJ1-1; maybe TRBD1 (6 bases). The CDR3 loop spans 16 amino acids. CDR1 and CDR2 (germline): SGHNT, YENEEA. V was clipped by 4 bases and J by 1 base, with 16 bases between them. Written as DNA, the CDR3 is TGTGCCAGCAGCTCTAAGGGGGGGAACGGGAACACTGAAGCTTTCTTT. It yields the protein CASSSKGGNGNTEAFF.

Concerning this clone itself: This specimen includes other DNA sequences encoding the same CDR3. The CDR3 coding sequence is TGTGCCAGCAGCTTGGGTAGGGGGTATGAGACCCAGTACTTC. Protein sequence: CASSLGRGYETQYF. This chain connects TRBV5-6 to TRBJ2-5; TRBD1 is a possible D gene (6 bases). Trimming stripped 0 bases from V and 5 bases from J, with 11 bases between. Germline V gives CDR1 SGHDT, CDR2 YYEEEE. The CDR3 extends over 14 amino acids. The full variable domain, in which reference TRBV5-6 and TRBJ2-5 provide the parts outside the CDR3, is DAGVTQSPTHLIKTRGQQVTLRCSPKSGHDTVSWYQQALGQGPQFIFQYYEEEERQRGNFPDRFSGHQFPNYSSELNVNALLLGDSALYLCASSLGRGYETQYFGPGTRLLVL.